These 27 T cell receptor beta chains originate from one sample sequenced in a study of cytomegalovirus exposure and HLA in healthy donors. PCR amplification relied on 60 Vbeta primers (plus 13 Jbeta primers). Measured with immunoSEQ multiplex PCR; TCRdb has only the in-frame clones, and not every one. This table has 140,000 or so clones, around a tenth appearing once. The sequencing sample was made of PBMCs. The receptor set was obtained from a male donor in good health and CMV-seronegative.

The rearrangement links TRBV5-8 to TRBJ1-4; tentatively, D is TRBD1 (5 bases). Germline assignment: CDR1 SGHTS and CDR2 YDEGEE. The ends were cut back, 4 bases at V and 8 bases at J, with 21 bases in the middle. The CDR3 is 16 residues long. The CDR3 reads CASSPEWGAVGEKLFF. In DNA form, the CDR3 reads TGTGCCAGCAGCCCGGAGTGGGGCGCGGTTGGGGAAAAACTGTTTTTT. Filled out from reference TRBV5-8 and TRBJ1-4, the complete variable domain reads EAGVTQSPTHLIKTRGQQATLRCSPISGHTSVYWYQQALGLGLQFLLWYDEGEERNRGNFPPRFSGRQFPNYSSELNVNALELEDSALYLCASSPEWGAVGEKLFFGSGTQLSVL.

This clone was recorded a few times. The J gene is TRBJ2-7, the V gene TRBV15; perhaps TRBD1 as D (6 bases). Germline V gene data show CDR1 as LNHNV and CDR2 as YYDKDF (reference sequence). This CDR3 spans 15 amino acids. V gave up 3 bases and J gave up 0 bases, with 12 bases separating them. The CDR3 here is CATSRQGPASYEQYF. As DNA, the CDR3 is TGTGCCACCAGCAGGCAGGGGCCAGCCTCCTACGAGCAGTACTTC.

The V gene is TRBV27, the J gene TRBJ2-7; D may be TRBD2 (5 bases). There are 15 residues in the CDR3. Germline CDR1 is MNHEY and CDR2 is SMNVEV (reference sequence). V shed 4 bases and J shed 3 bases, with 16 bases lying between them. The CDR3 protein is CASSYRRSPHYEQYF. In DNA form, the CDR3 reads TGTGCCAGCAGTTACCGGAGGTCTCCCCACTACGAGCAGTACTTC.

As regards this clone: At the DNA level, this CDR3 is encoded by other sequences in the same sample as well. V gene TRBV29-1 combines with J gene TRBJ1-1; a possible D gene is TRBD1 (5 bases). Germline CDR1 reads SQVTM; CDR2 reads ANQGSEA. The length of the CDR3 is 11 residues. Trimming removed 4 bases from V and 3 bases from J, with 6 bases in between. CDR3 nucleotide sequence: TGCAGCGTTGCGGGGGACACTGAAGCTTTCTTT. This codes for CSVAGDTEAFF.

This clone occurred a few times. This sequence joins TRBV28 and TRBJ1-2, with D tentatively TRBD1 (5 bases). V gave up 5 bases and J gave up 6 bases, with 19 bases separating them. This CDR3 has 15 residues. Germline V gene data show CDR1 as MDHEN and CDR2 as SYDVKM. DNA for the CDR3: TGTGCCAGCAGTCCCCCAGGGCAGGGCACCCATGGCTACACCTTC. Protein sequence: CASSPPGQGTHGYTF.

Only a few counts were recorded for this clone. The chain has TRBV7-9 and TRBJ2-7, with D maybe TRBD1 (6 bases). Germline CDR1 and CDR2: SEHNR and FQNEAQ (reference sequence). V lost 5 bases, J lost 3 bases, and 14 bases lay in between. This CDR3 spans 14 amino acids. DNA of the CDR3: TGTGCCAGCAGCGCCTCAGGGGTTCACTACGAGCAGTACTTC. This sequence encodes CASSASGVHYEQYF.

J is TRBJ2-2 and V is TRBV29-1; 11 bases line up with TRBD1. The CDR3 extends over 14 amino acids. Germline V lookup: CDR1 SQVTM, CDR2 ANQGSEA. V lost 7 bases and J lost 5; bases outside the gene matches: 6. In DNA form, the CDR3 reads TGCAGCGCCCAGGGACAGGGGGATACCGGGGAGCTGTTTTTT. Its protein product is CSAQGQGDTGELFF.

A few counts support this clone. The chain combines TRBV19 with TRBJ2-7; no reliable D call. Germline loops: CDR1 LNHDA, CDR2 SQIVND (reference sequence). The germline V and J ends were trimmed by 4 bases and 4 bases, with 8 bases remaining between them. This CDR3 has 12 amino acids. CDR3 DNA: TGTGCCAGTAGTAGTCCGGTTTACGAGCAGTACTTC. Translating it yields CASSSPVYEQYF.

The V gene is TRBV7-9, the J gene TRBJ2-7, with D tentatively TRBD2 (5 bases). Germline V gene sequence: CDR1 SEHNR, CDR2 FQNEAQ (reference sequence). This CDR3 has 12 residues. The germline V and J ends were trimmed by 5 bases and 5 bases, with 10 bases remaining between them. CDR3 coding DNA: TGTGCCAGCAGCCGCGGGCCAGACGAGCAGTACTTC. Encoded protein: CASSRGPDEQYF.

The sample holds a few counts of this clone. The chain combines TRBV6-5 with TRBJ2-7; tentatively, D is TRBD1 (5 bases). This CDR3 has 13 amino acids. Trimming stripped 5 bases from V and 2 bases from J, with 10 bases between. Per germline, CDR1 MNHEY and CDR2 SVGAGI. CDR3 in amino acids: CASSPLGAYEQYF. Here the CDR3 DNA reads TGTGCCAGCAGTCCTTTAGGGGCCTACGAGCAGTACTTC.

The rearrangement uses TRBV9 and TRBJ2-2, with 9 bases fitting TRBD2. The CDR3 sequence is 15 residues long. V lost 5 bases and J lost 4; bases outside the gene matches: 6. Germline assignment: CDR1 SGDLS and CDR2 YYNGEE. The CDR3 spells CASSWAGGPTGELFF. CDR3 nucleotides: TGTGCCAGCAGTTGGGCGGGGGGGCCCACCGGGGAGCTGTTTTTT.

The chain recombines TRBV27 with TRBJ1-5; TRBD1 matches at 10 bases. The CDR3 extends over 18 amino acids. Germline values: CDR1 MNHEY, CDR2 SMNVEV (reference sequence). After removal of 5 bases from V and 11 bases from J, the junction contained 21 bases not matched to a gene. The CDR3 loop is CASSPRTGGDVPPRAQHF. The CDR3 DNA is TGTGCCAGCAGTCCAAGGACAGGGGGAGACGTTCCACCCCGGGCCCAGCATTTT.

This clone turned up a few times. This chain connects TRBV7-3 to TRBJ2-3; 10 bases are a match to TRBD2. The CDR3 contains 16 residues. With 2 bases clipped from V and 1 base from J, the junction kept 3 bases outside the gene matches. CDR1 is SGHTA and CDR2 is FQGTGA in the germline V gene. CDR3 DNA sequence: TGTGCCAGCAGCTTAGGGCTAGCGGGGGGCACAGATACGCAGTATTTT. Amino acid sequence: CASSLGLAGGTDTQYF.

This clone was observed a few times. The V gene is TRBV28, the J gene TRBJ1-3, with 7 bases fitting TRBD1. The length of the CDR3 is 15 residues. V dropped 5 bases and J dropped 2; count of bases not matched to a gene: 6. Per the germline V gene, CDR1 is MDHEN and CDR2 is SYDVKM. CDR3 nucleotides: TGTGCCAGCAGTGGAGCAGACAGGGCTGGAAACACCATATATTTT. Translated: CASSGADRAGNTIYF.

A few counts support this clone. J is TRBJ1-6 and V is TRBV28, with 8 bases identical to TRBD1. CDR1 and CDR2 from the germline V gene are MDHEN and SYDVKM. CDR3 size: 14 residues. J lost 9 bases, V lost 6 bases, and 7 bases had no gene match. CDR3 sequence reads: CASSPGQGSSPLHF. DNA for the CDR3: TGTGCCAGCAGCCCCGGACAGGGAAGTTCACCCCTCCACTTT.

A few counts support this clone. The genes are TRBV9 and TRBJ2-2, with 15 nucleotides matching TRBD2. Trimming took 7 bases from V and 4 from J; bases not matched to a gene: 11. Germline V lookup: CDR1 SGDLS, CDR2 YYNGEE. There are 18 residues in the CDR3. CDR3 sequence: CASGWTSGGAVSTGELFF. CDR3 in DNA: TGTGCCAGCGGATGGACTAGCGGGGGGGCCGTCTCCACCGGGGAGCTGTTTTTT.

The chain combines TRBV7-3 with TRBJ2-1; TRBD2 is a possible D gene (6 bases). V gave up 0 bases and J gave up 2 bases, with 17 bases separating them. The CDR3 is 18 amino acids. Germline-derived CDR1 and CDR2 are SGHTA and FQGTGA. The CDR3 loop reads CASSLTPKRGFAYNEQFF. In nucleotides, the CDR3 is TGTGCCAGCAGCTTAACGCCCAAACGGGGGTTCGCCTACAATGAGCAGTTCTTC.

The gene calls are TRBV18 and TRBJ1-3; no definite D call. The CDR3 spans 15 residues. Germline V lookup: CDR1 KGHSH, CDR2 LQKENI. The V and J ends lost 3 bases and 0 bases respectively, with 9 bases between them. The CDR3 reads CASSPMRSSGNTIYF. CDR3 nucleotide sequence: TGTGCCAGCTCACCCATGAGGAGCTCTGGAAACACCATATATTTT.

On this clone itself: Sequence at one end of the junction differs from germline and may be a read error. The rearrangement links TRBV13 to TRBJ1-5, with a weak D call TRBD1 (5 bases). The CDR3 is 15 amino acids. Per germline, CDR1 PRHDT and CDR2 FYEKMQ (reference sequence). The CDR3 nucleotides are TGTGCCAGCAGCCAGGCAGGGAGGGAGAATCAACCCCAGCATTTT. This translates into CASSQAGRENQPQHF.

This clone was counted a few times. V usage is TRBV11-2 and J usage is TRBJ1-1, with a weak D call TRBD1 (5 bases). This CDR3 spans 15 amino acids. Trimming cost V 6 bases and J 6 bases, with 20 bases left between them. Germline-derived CDR1 and CDR2 are SGHAT and FQNNGV. In DNA form, the CDR3 reads TGTGCCAGCAGTCCCCCGGTGGGGGGGTGGGCTGAAGCTTTCTTT. This encodes CASSPPVGGWAEAFF.

This clone appeared a few times. This chain joins TRBV28 and TRBJ1-5; 10 positions agree with TRBD1. Germline loops: CDR1 MDHEN, CDR2 SYDVKM. The CDR3 length is 19 residues. V lost 5 bases, J lost 6 bases, and 19 bases stayed unmatched. CDR3 in amino acids: CASSPRPGQGLPRGQPQHF. The CDR3 DNA sequence: TGTGCCAGCAGTCCCCGACCGGGACAGGGGCTCCCTCGGGGTCAGCCCCAGCATTTT.

This clone has just a few counts. This chain connects TRBV18 to TRBJ2-7, with 8 bases identical to TRBD1. Trimming removed 3 bases from V and 3 bases from J; junction bases left unmatched: 4. The CDR3 sequence is 14 residues long. Germline-derived CDR1 and CDR2 are KGHSH and LQKENI. CDR3 residues: CASSPGQGNYEQYF. The CDR3 bases are TGTGCCAGCTCACCCGGACAGGGAAACTACGAGCAGTACTTC.

This clone has only a few counts. The V call is TRBV14, the J call TRBJ2-5; no definite D call. This CDR3 spans 16 amino acids. With 1 base removed from V and 1 base from J, the gap between germline ends came to 13 bases. Germline CDR1 is SGHDN and CDR2 is FVKESK. Written as DNA, the CDR3 is TGTGCCAGCAGCCAAGTTTTGGGCCAAGGCCAAGAGACCCAGTACTTC. Amino acids: CASSQVLGQGQETQYF.

The chain carries TRBV5-1 and TRBJ1-5; 9 bases agree with TRBD1. Germline V lookup: CDR1 SGHRS, CDR2 YFSETQ. This CDR3 spans 14 amino acids. The V and J ends lost 4 bases and 5 bases, in that order; junction bases with no gene match: 4. For the CDR3, the DNA is TGCGCCAGCAGCCCGGGACAGGGATATCAGCCCCAGCATTTT. Amino acid sequence: CASSPGQGYQPQHF.

The rearrangement links TRBV28 to TRBJ2-1; TRBD2 matches at 11 bases. The CDR3 spans 15 residues. Germline V gene data show CDR1 as MDHEN and CDR2 as SYDVKM. With 3 bases clipped from V and 4 bases from J, the junction kept 2 bases outside the gene matches. The CDR3 loop is CASSLTSGVYNEQFF. CDR3 DNA sequence: TGTGCCAGCAGTTTGACTAGCGGGGTATACAATGAGCAGTTCTTC.

This clone was seen only once. The chain links TRBV5-1 to TRBJ2-7; D perhaps matches TRBD1 (5 bases). The length of the CDR3 is 13 residues. V was shortened by 0 bases and J by 4 bases, with 8 bases between the two germline ends. The V gene's germline CDR1 is SGHRS and CDR2 YFSETQ. The CDR3 region is CASSLGQKYEQYV. In DNA, the CDR3 is TGCGCCAGCAGCTTGGGACAGAAGTACGAGCAGTACGTC.

The V gene is TRBV27, the J gene TRBJ1-2; the match to TRBD1 covers 10 bases. The germline gives CDR1 MNHEY, CDR2 SMNVEV (reference sequence). V shed 7 bases and J 5 bases; nucleotides not matched to a gene: 7. This CDR3 has 14 residues. CDR3: CASKLPGQGYGYTF. The CDR3 DNA sequence: TGTGCCAGCAAACTTCCGGGACAGGGGTATGGCTACACCTTC.